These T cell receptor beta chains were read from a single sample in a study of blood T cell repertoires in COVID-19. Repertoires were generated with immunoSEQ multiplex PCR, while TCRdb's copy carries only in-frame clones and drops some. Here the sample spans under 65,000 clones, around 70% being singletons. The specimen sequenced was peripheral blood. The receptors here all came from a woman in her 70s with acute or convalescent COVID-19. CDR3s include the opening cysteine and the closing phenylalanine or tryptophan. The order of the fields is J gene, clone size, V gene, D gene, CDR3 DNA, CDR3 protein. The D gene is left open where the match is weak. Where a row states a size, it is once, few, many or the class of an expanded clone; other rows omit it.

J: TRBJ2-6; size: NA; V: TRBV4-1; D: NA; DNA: TGCGCCAGCAGCCAAGAAGGAGTGGCCTCTGGGGCCAACGTCCTGACTTTC; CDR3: CASSQEGVASGANVLTF
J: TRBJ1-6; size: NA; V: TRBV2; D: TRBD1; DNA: TGTGCCAGCAGACCGACAGGGCCTCATTCACCCCTCCACTTT; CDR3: CASRPTGPHSPLHF
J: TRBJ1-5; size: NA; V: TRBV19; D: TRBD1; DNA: TGTGCCAGTAGTGCGAAGACAGGGGATAGCAATCAGCCCCAGCATTTT; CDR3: CASSAKTGDSNQPQHF
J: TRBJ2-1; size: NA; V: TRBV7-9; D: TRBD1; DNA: TGTGCCAGCAGTTGGGACAGGGTCTTCTACAATGAGCAGTTCTTC; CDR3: CASSWDRVFYNEQFF
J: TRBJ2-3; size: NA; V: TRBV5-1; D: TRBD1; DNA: TGCGCCAGCAGCCCCAGGACAGGGGATGGCGCTACGCAGTATTTT; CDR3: CASSPRTGDGATQYF
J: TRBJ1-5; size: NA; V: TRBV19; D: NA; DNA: TGTGCCAGTACCTCTGGTCAACAGGAAGGATCAGCCCAGCATTTT; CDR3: CASTSGQQEGSAQHF
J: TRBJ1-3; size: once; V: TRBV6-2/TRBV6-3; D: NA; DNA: TGTGCCAGCAGTATCGGTACCTCTGGAAACACCATATATTTT; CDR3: CASSIGTSGNTIYF
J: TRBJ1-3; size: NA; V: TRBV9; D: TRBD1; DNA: TGTGCCAGCAGCGTAGCCCGAGACGGGACAGAGTCAGGAAACACCATATATTTT; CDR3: CASSVARDGTESGNTIYF
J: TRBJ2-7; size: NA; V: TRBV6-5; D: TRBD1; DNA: TGTGCCATCTCGGAACCGGGACAGACCTCCTACGAGCAGTACTTC; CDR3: CAISEPGQTSYEQYF
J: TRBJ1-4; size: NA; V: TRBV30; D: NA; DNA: TGTGCCTGGAGACCACCGGGCTCTCGAGGGGAAAAACTGTTTTTT; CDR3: CAWRPPGSRGEKLFF
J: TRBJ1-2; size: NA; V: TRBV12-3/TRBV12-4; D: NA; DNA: TGTGCCAGCAGTTTAGCGCGGGGCTACACCTTC; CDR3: CASSLARGYTF
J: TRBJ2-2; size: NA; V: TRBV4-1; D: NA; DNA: TGCGCCAGCAGCCAACGGACAGAGAACACCGGGGAGCTGTTTTTT; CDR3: CASSQRTENTGELFF
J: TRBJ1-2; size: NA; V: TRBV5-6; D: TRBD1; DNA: TGTGCCAGCAGCCTCCTTACAGGGGGCGATGCCTATGGCTACACCTTC; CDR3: CASSLLTGGDAYGYTF
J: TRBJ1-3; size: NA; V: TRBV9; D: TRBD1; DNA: TGTGCCAGCAGCGTCCTTCCCGGGACAGGGAGATTCTCTGGAAACACCATATATTTT; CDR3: CASSVLPGTGRFSGNTIYF
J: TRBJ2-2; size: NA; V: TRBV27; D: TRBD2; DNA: TGTGCCAGCAGTGACCGTCGGGGGGGCGGAAACACCGGGGAGCTGTTTTTT; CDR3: CASSDRRGGGNTGELFF
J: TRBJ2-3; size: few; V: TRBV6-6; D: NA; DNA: TGTGCCAGCAGCCGGGACGGCGAAAGGGGGAATACGCAGTATTTT; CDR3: CASSRDGERGNTQYF
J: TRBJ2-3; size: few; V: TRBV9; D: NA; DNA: TGTGCCAGCAGCGTAGAGGTGAGGCCAGATACGCAGTATTTT; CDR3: CASSVEVRPDTQYF
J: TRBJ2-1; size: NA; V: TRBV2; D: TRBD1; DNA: TGTGCCAGCCTCCGGGACAGCTACAATGAGCAGTTCTTC; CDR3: CASLRDSYNEQFF
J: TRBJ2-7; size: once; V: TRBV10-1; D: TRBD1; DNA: TGCGCCAGCAGTGAGTCTTGGACAGGGGGTGAGCAGTACTTC; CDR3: CASSESWTGGEQYF
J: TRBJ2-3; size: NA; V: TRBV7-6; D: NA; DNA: TGTGCCAGCAGCTTAACAAATACAGATACGCAGTATTTT; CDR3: CASSLTNTDTQYF
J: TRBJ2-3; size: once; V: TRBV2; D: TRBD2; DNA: TGTGCCATCCTCCTACTAGCGGGGGGGCGTAGAGATACGCAGTATTTT; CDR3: CAILLLAGGRRDTQYF
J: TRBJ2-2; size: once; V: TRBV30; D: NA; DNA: TGTGCCTGGAGTGTACGGGCAGGGGATATAACCGGGGAGCTGTTTTTT; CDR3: CAWSVRAGDITGELFF
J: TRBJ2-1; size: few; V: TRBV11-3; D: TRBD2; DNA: TGTGCCAGCAGCAAACCGGGACTAGCCTATGAGCAGTTCTTC; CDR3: CASSKPGLAYEQFF